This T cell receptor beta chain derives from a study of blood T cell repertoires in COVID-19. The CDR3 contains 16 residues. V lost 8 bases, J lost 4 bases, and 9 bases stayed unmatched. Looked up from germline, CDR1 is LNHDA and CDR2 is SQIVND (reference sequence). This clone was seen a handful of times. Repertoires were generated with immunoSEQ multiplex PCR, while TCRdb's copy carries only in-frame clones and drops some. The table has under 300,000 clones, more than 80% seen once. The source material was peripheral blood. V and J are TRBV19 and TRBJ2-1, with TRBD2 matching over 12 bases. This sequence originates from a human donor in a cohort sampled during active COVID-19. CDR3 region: CASQRLAGVGYNEQFF. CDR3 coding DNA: TGTGCCAGTCAAAGACTAGCGGGAGTCGGTTACAATGAGCAGTTCTTC. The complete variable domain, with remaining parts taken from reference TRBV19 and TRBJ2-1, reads DGGITQSPKYLFRKEGQNVTLSCEQNLNHDAMYWYRQDPGQGLRLIYYSQIVNDFQKGDIAEGYSVSREKKESFPLTVTSAQKNPTAFYLCASQRLAGVGYNEQFFGPGTRLTVL.